This TCR beta chain stems from a study of CD8+CD57+ T cells in acquired aplastic anemia. On the study more broadly: Sorted CD4+ plus CD8+ cells gave DNA averaging 3.2 ug.

CD8+CD57+ cell expansion had been shown by flow cytometry in patients chosen for sequencing. Genomic DNA provided the template from which TCR beta VDJ and CDR3 profiles were obtained. TCRdb recomputed calls from the reads with MiXCR, one row per CDR3 protein. The sample has fewer than 200,000 distinct CDR3 sequences, around half seen once. This TCR was sampled from a human donor with aplastic anemia. Sequencing was done on a sample of sorted CD4+, CD8+, or CD8+CD57+ T cells (not recorded which) from PBMCs.

CDR3 sequence reads: CATEDSFSYEQYF. DNA of the CDR3: TGTGCCACCGAGGACAGTTTTTCCTACGAGCAGTACTTC. This chain connects TRBV24-1 to TRBJ2-7, with a tentative D call TRBD1 (6 bases). This CDR3 is built from 13 residues. CDR1 and CDR2 (germline): KGHDR, SFDVKD. V lost 9 bases and J 1 base, leaving 12 bases between the germline ends.